The 19 T cell receptor beta chains reported below all come from one sample, sequenced in a study of identical twins. Each CDR3 protein is one row after TCRdb ran MiXCR on the 5' RACE reads. The sample has some 710,000 distinct CDR3 sequences; around 6% are singletons. Material: naive T cells sorted from blood. The receptors were gathered from a man younger than 35 in good health.

This clonotype was detected ten times or more. The gene calls are TRBV29-1 and TRBJ1-1; D remains unclear. The germline CDR1 and CDR2 sequences are SQVTM and ANQGSEA. V was trimmed by 1 base and J by 4 bases, leaving 1 base between them. The CDR3 is 10 residues long. CDR3 region: CSVEVTEAFF. The CDR3 nucleotides are TGCAGCGTTGAAGTCACTGAAGCTTTCTTT.

Notes on this clonotype: A much larger clone sits a single nucleotide away, making a read error possible. V and J are TRBV24-1 and TRBJ2-1; D remains ambiguous. This CDR3 has 13 amino acids. The germline gives CDR1 KGHDR, CDR2 SFDVKD. The CDR3 protein is CATRDLAAEEQFF. For the CDR3, the DNA is TGTGCCACCAGAGATTTGGCGGCGGAAGAGCAGTTCTTC.

This clonotype was counted between two and nine times. V gene TRBV5-1 combines with J gene TRBJ2-5, with D tentatively TRBD1 (5 bases). Germline CDR1 and CDR2: SGHRS and YFSETQ. This CDR3 is 13 amino acids long. Trimming left V 1 base short and J 5 bases short, with 9 bases between. The CDR3 here is CASSLYRPETQYF. The CDR3 region has the DNA TGCGCCAGCAGCTTGTACAGGCCGGAGACCCAGTACTTC.

The chain employs TRBV12-3 or TRBV12-4 and TRBJ2-1, with 8 bases fitting TRBD2. With V trimmed by 3 bases and J by 9 bases, 4 bases remained unmatched. The CDR3 extends over 13 amino acids. The CDR3 region has the DNA TGTGCCAGCAGTTTTGGGGCGGGGGGTGAGCAGTTCTTC. It encodes CASSFGAGGEQFF.

This clonotype was seen ten or more times. The chain couples TRBV12-3 or TRBV12-4 to TRBJ1-3, with TRBD1 matching over 8 bases. After removal of 3 bases from V and 0 bases from J, the junction contained 7 bases not matched to a gene. The CDR3 is 17 amino acids. CDR3: CASSLGQGASSGNTIYF. The CDR3 DNA reads as TGTGCCAGCAGTTTGGGTCAGGGGGCCTCCTCTGGAAACACCATATATTTT.

The genes are TRBV20-1 and TRBJ2-3, with 7 bases identical to TRBD2. Looked up from germline, CDR1 is DFQATT and CDR2 is SNEGSKA (reference sequence). CDR3 length: 15 residues. J was trimmed by 2 bases and V by 3 bases; bases with no gene match: 8. The CDR3 spells CSASARERDTDTQYF. CDR3 sequence (DNA): TGCAGTGCTAGTGCGCGGGAGAGAGACACAGATACGCAGTATTTT.

This clonotype has just a few counts. The chain employs TRBV24-1 and TRBJ2-2, with 13 bases lining up with TRBD2. CDR3 length: 17 amino acids. The V segment lost 2 bases and the J segment 4 bases; nucleotides outside the gene matches: 3. Germline CDR1 is KGHDR and CDR2 is SFDVKD. This CDR3 is CATSDSGLAGITGELFF. DNA of the CDR3: TGTGCCACCAGTGATTCGGGACTAGCGGGGATCACCGGGGAGCTGTTTTTT.

The chain couples TRBV5-1 to TRBJ2-6; D perhaps matches TRBD1 (5 bases). Germline CDR1 is SGHRS and CDR2 is YFSETQ. Trimming removed 4 bases from V and 0 bases from J, with 11 bases in between. The CDR3 has 16 residues. CDR3 sequence: CASSAQVRSGANVLTF. For the CDR3, the DNA is TGCGCCAGCAGCGCACAGGTCCGCTCTGGGGCCAACGTCCTGACTTTC.

This clonotype appeared many times. The chain couples TRBV29-1 to TRBJ2-1, with TRBD1 matching 9 bases. The CDR3 extends over 14 amino acids. The J segment lost 9 bases and the V segment lost 4 bases, leaving 10 bases of the junction unmatched. CDR1 and CDR2 (germline): SQVTM, ANQGSEA. This CDR3 is CSVVGDREGGEQFF. In DNA form, the CDR3 reads TGCAGCGTTGTGGGGGACAGGGAAGGTGGTGAGCAGTTCTTC.

There are many counts of this clonotype. The chain uses TRBV12-3 or TRBV12-4 and TRBJ2-5, with unresolved D. This CDR3 is 12 amino acids long. V was trimmed by 2 bases and J by 5 bases, leaving 6 bases between them. CDR3 in DNA: TGTGCCAGCAGTTTAAAACGGGAGACCCAGTACTTC. Amino acid sequence: CASSLKRETQYF.

The chain joins TRBV5-1 to TRBJ1-1; D perhaps matches TRBD1 (5 bases). The V and J ends lost 4 bases and 4 bases respectively, with 11 bases between them. Germline assignment: CDR1 SGHRS and CDR2 YFSETQ. The CDR3 runs 13 residues. CDR3 sequence (DNA): TGCGCCAGCAGCAGGGGAGGTAGCACTGAAGCTTTCTTT. Its protein is CASSRGGSTEAFF.

CDR3 loop: CASSASVRGGNEQFF. Written as DNA, the CDR3 is TGTGCCAGCAGCGCTAGCGTGAGGGGGGGGAATGAGCAGTTCTTC. The chain employs TRBV7-8 and TRBJ2-1; TRBD2 is a possible D gene (7 bases). The germline V and J ends were trimmed by 5 bases and 7 bases, with 18 bases remaining between them. This CDR3 is 15 amino acids long. The germline V gene encodes CDR1 SGHVS and CDR2 FQNEAQ. The full variable domain, completed using reference TRBV7-8 and TRBJ2-1, is GAGVSQSPRYKVAKRGQDVALRCDPISGHVSLFWYQQALGQGPEFLTYFQNEAQLDKSGLPSDRFFAERPEGSVSTLKIQRTQQEDSAVYLCASSASVRGGNEQFFGPGTRLTVL.

In its sample, this clonotype was seen many times. The chain has TRBV20-1 and TRBJ2-3; 13 bases line up with TRBD2. Germline CDR1 DFQATT, CDR2 SNEGSKA (reference sequence). The CDR3 sequence is 18 residues long. With V trimmed by 4 bases and J by 1 base, 11 bases remained unmatched. The CDR3 reads CSAIKVGTSGIRTDTQYF. The CDR3 DNA is TGCAGTGCTATCAAAGTAGGGACTAGCGGGATACGCACAGATACGCAGTATTTT.

This clonotype was seen only a few times. The chain is built from TRBV10-3 and TRBJ2-1; the match to TRBD2 covers 7 bases. Per the germline V gene, CDR1 is ENHRY and CDR2 is SYGVKD. This CDR3 region has 15 residues. The V and J ends lost 7 bases and 5 bases, in that order; junction bases with no gene match: 11. This chain's CDR3 is CAITSGREINNEQFF. The CDR3 DNA sequence: TGTGCCATCACTTCGGGGCGGGAGATCAACAATGAGCAGTTCTTC.

The rearrangement uses TRBV5-1 and TRBJ2-6, with 8 bases fitting TRBD1. Losses at the gene ends were 7 bases for V and 0 bases for J; bases not matched to a gene: 9. Germline loops: CDR1 SGHRS, CDR2 YFSETQ. The CDR3 is 17 amino acids. The CDR3 reads CASSTGTGNSGANVLTF. DNA for the CDR3: TGCGCCAGCTCGACGGGGACAGGTAACTCTGGGGCCAACGTCCTGACTTTC. Full variable domain (remainder filled in from reference TRBV5-1 and TRBJ2-6): KAGVTQTPRYLIKTRGQQVTLSCSPISGHRSVSWYQQTPGQGLQFLFEYFSETQRNKGNFPGRFSGRQFSNSRSEMNVSTLELGDSALYLCASSTGTGNSGANVLTFGAGSRLTVL.

This clonotype was counted ten times or more. This rearrangement joins TRBV10-3 to TRBJ1-1, with TRBD1 matching 7 bases. V shed 2 bases and J 4 bases; nucleotides not matched to a gene: 4. The CDR3 sequence is 14 residues long. The V gene's germline CDR1 is ENHRY and CDR2 SYGVKD. Here the CDR3 reads CAISEIQGVTEAFF. The CDR3 DNA follows: TGTGCCATCAGTGAGATCCAGGGGGTCACTGAAGCTTTCTTT.

This clonotype has a count of ten or more. The chain couples TRBV20-1 to TRBJ2-1, with 10 bases aligning to TRBD2. With 6 bases clipped from V and 6 bases from J, the junction kept 8 bases outside the gene matches. This CDR3 spans 14 amino acids. The germline CDR1 and CDR2 sequences are DFQATT and SNEGSKA (reference sequence). CDR3 sequence: CSANSGRWINEQFF. The CDR3 coding sequence is TGCAGTGCAAATAGCGGGAGGTGGATCAATGAGCAGTTCTTC.

This clonotype has just a few counts. The chain links TRBV5-1 to TRBJ1-5, with D maybe TRBD1 (5 bases). Germline CDR1 SGHRS, CDR2 YFSETQ. There are 14 residues in the CDR3. V was shortened by 0 bases and J by 6 bases, with 10 bases between the two germline ends. CDR3 in amino acids: CASSLEGYGQPQHF. The CDR3 nucleotides read TGCGCCAGCAGCTTGGAGGGGTACGGTCAGCCCCAGCATTTT. The variable domain in full, with the rest retrieved from reference TRBV5-1 and TRBJ1-5, is KAGVTQTPRYLIKTRGQQVTLSCSPISGHRSVSWYQQTPGQGLQFLFEYFSETQRNKGNFPGRFSGRQFSNSRSEMNVSTLELGDSALYLCASSLEGYGQPQHFGDGTRLSIL.

There are many counts of this clonotype. The chain links TRBV29-1 to TRBJ2-1, with 11 positions matching TRBD1. Germline-derived CDR1 and CDR2 are SQVTM and ANQGSEA. After removal of 4 bases from V and 4 bases from J, the junction contained 3 bases not matched to a gene. There are 14 residues in the CDR3. DNA of the CDR3: TGCAGCGTTGGGGACAGGGGGGGATACAATGAGCAGTTCTTC. It specifies CSVGDRGGYNEQFF.